A single sample gave rise to the 22 T cell receptor beta chains below, sequenced in a study of beta chain features in type 1 diabetes. The entirety of the isolated RNA underwent reverse transcription, so expressed TCRB transcripts were sequenced. Libraries were prepared by immunoSEQ multiplex PCR; TCRdb keeps only in-frame clonotypes and omits some of them. Among a few hundred thousand clones listed, 9.5% to 13% were seen once. Sequencing was done on a sample of central memory CD4+ T cells from blood. These receptors were taken from a man between 18 and 29 years old in good health.

This clone was counted ten times or more. The rearrangement links TRBV28 to TRBJ2-1; TRBD2 matches 13 bases. CDR3 length: 15 residues. CDR1 MDHEN and CDR2 SYDVKM come from the germline V gene. The V gene end was trimmed by 6 bases and the J gene end by 8 bases; junction bases not matched to a gene: 7. The CDR3 coding sequence is TGTGCCAGCAGGACAACTAGCGGGAGGGCCTATGAGCAGTTCTTC. This codes for CASRTTSGRAYEQFF.

In this sample, this clone turned up a few times. The chain joins TRBV5-1 to TRBJ2-2; 8 bases line up with TRBD2. The CDR3 runs 17 residues. CDR1 and CDR2 (germline): SGHRS, YFSETQ. The trim removed 0 bases at V and 6 bases at J, leaving 10 bases unmatched. CDR3: CASSLAPRAGVPGELFF. The CDR3 DNA sequence: TGCGCCAGCAGCTTGGCCCCCCGAGCGGGAGTGCCCGGGGAGCTGTTTTTT.

V usage is TRBV5-1 and J usage is TRBJ2-1, with 13 bases matching TRBD2. The CDR3 sequence is 16 residues long. Germline V gene lookup returns CDR1 SGHRS and CDR2 YFSETQ. The trim removed 4 bases at V and 4 bases at J, leaving 5 bases unmatched. The CDR3 region has the DNA TGCGCCAGCAGCGGGGGGACTAGCGGGACATACAATGAGCAGTTCTTC. It translates to CASSGGTSGTYNEQFF.

This clone was counted only a few times. The chain combines TRBV5-1 with TRBJ2-7; D is perhaps TRBD1 or TRBD2 (5 bases each). The CDR3 length is 15 residues. Germline CDR1 and CDR2: SGHRS and YFSETQ. V was pared by 4 bases and J by 0 bases, with 14 bases between. The CDR3 DNA sequence: TGCGCCAGCAGCATGGACTGGACAAGCTCCTACGAGCAGTACTTC. Translation: CASSMDWTSSYEQYF.

This clone was seen a handful of times. The rearrangement joins TRBV29-1 to TRBJ2-5; 12 bases are shared with TRBD2. Germline V lookup: CDR1 SQVTM, CDR2 ANQGSEA. CDR3 length: 16 residues. CDR3 sequence (DNA): TGCTCATTCGTTGGACTAGCGGGGTGGGACCAAGAGACCCAGTACTTC. Protein product: CSFVGLAGWDQETQYF.

This clone was seen at least ten times. The chain is built from TRBV29-1 and TRBJ2-3, with TRBD1 as a possible D gene (6 bases). The V gene lost 4 bases and the J gene lost 4 bases, with 12 bases spanning the gap. CDR1 SQVTM and CDR2 ANQGSEA come from the germline V gene. The CDR3 has 13 amino acids. The CDR3 protein is CSVGSQGPDTQYF. The CDR3 region has the DNA TGCAGCGTTGGTTCTCAGGGGCCAGATACGCAGTATTTT.

Here the CDR3 DNA reads TGCGCCAGCAGCCGAGCGGAGTTGAACACTGAAGCTTTCTTT. This gives the protein CASSRAELNTEAFF. The chain combines TRBV5-1 with TRBJ1-1; D ambiguous. V lost 4 bases, J lost 0 bases, and 10 bases lay in between. The germline V gene has CDR1 SGHRS and CDR2 YFSETQ. There are 14 residues in the CDR3.

The gene calls are TRBV30 and TRBJ2-1; TRBD2 matches 13 bases. The CDR3 spans 15 residues. V shed 5 bases and J 8 bases; nucleotides not matched to a gene: 9. The germline gives CDR1 GTSNPN, CDR2 SVGIG (reference sequence). Here the CDR3 DNA reads TGTGCCTGGGATTTCACTAGCGGGAGGGCGGATGAGCAGTTCTTC. It encodes CAWDFTSGRADEQFF.

The chain links TRBV6-5 to TRBJ2-7; the match to TRBD1 covers 10 bases. Per the germline V gene, CDR1 is MNHEY and CDR2 is SVGAGI. V was clipped by 0 bases and J by 6 bases; unmatched bases: 5. The CDR3 is 15 amino acids. The CDR3 reads CASSYSRQGASEQYF. CDR3 bases: TGTGCCAGCAGTTACTCCAGACAGGGGGCCTCCGAGCAGTACTTC.

This clone was seen a few times. This chain links TRBV5-6 with TRBJ1-2; 7 bases line up with TRBD1. The CDR3 spans 13 residues. V shed 3 bases and J 5 bases; nucleotides not matched to a gene: 4. Germline V gives CDR1 SGHDT, CDR2 YYEEEE. CDR3 coding DNA: TGTGCCAGCAGCTCAGGGACAGCATATGGCTACACCTTC. Protein sequence: CASSSGTAYGYTF.

In this sample, this clone turned up a few times. The chain employs TRBV5-4 and TRBJ2-3; D is perhaps TRBD2 (6 bases). Germline lookup yields CDR1 SGHNT and CDR2 YYREEE (reference sequence). The CDR3 is 16 residues long. The germline V and J ends were trimmed by 0 bases and 0 bases, with 11 bases remaining between them. CDR3 coding DNA: TGTGCCAGCAGCTTGGGCGGGACTTCAAGCACAGATACGCAGTATTTT. Translating it yields CASSLGGTSSTDTQYF.

The sample holds a few counts of this clone. The chain couples TRBV28 to TRBJ2-3, with 7 bases identical to TRBD2. There are 15 residues in the CDR3. The ends lost 7 bases at V and 3 bases at J; junction bases unmatched: 10. Germline CDR1 and CDR2: MDHEN and SYDVKM. The CDR3 DNA follows: TGTGCCAGCACCCCCGGTGGGGGGGGGACAGATACGCAGTATTTT. Translating gives CASTPGGGGTDTQYF.

This clone was seen only a few times. DNA of the CDR3: TGTGCCAGCAGCTTCCCGGGCGTTAATGAAAAACTGTTTTTT. This gives the protein CASSFPGVNEKLFF. The V gene is TRBV5-4, the J gene TRBJ1-4; no definite D call. Deletions cut 2 bases from V and 4 bases from J, with 9 bases between. The germline V gene encodes CDR1 SGHNT and CDR2 YYREEE (reference sequence). There are 14 residues in the CDR3.

V and J are TRBV5-1 and TRBJ2-5; weak D call: TRBD1 (6 bases). The CDR3 consists of 14 residues. V was trimmed by 2 bases and J by 1 base, leaving 9 bases between them. Germline V gives CDR1 SGHRS, CDR2 YFSETQ. The DNA for the CDR3 is TGCGCCAGCAGCTTAACAGGGCTCCAAGAGACCCAGTACTTC. The encoded protein is CASSLTGLQETQYF.

This clone has ten or more counts. V and J are TRBV27 and TRBJ1-2; TRBD1 matches 9 bases. Germline V gene lookup returns CDR1 MNHEY and CDR2 SMNVEV (reference sequence). This CDR3 comprises 13 residues. Trimming cost V 8 bases and J 7 bases; bases outside gene matches: 8. As DNA, the CDR3 is TGTGCCAGCGCCCGACAGGGGGAATCTGGCTACACCTTC. Amino acid sequence: CASARQGESGYTF.

This chain links TRBV9 with TRBJ2-2, with 11 bases fitting TRBD2. The CDR3 loop spans 14 amino acids. V lost 5 bases to trimming and J lost 5 bases; unmatched junction nucleotides: 2. In germline, CDR1 is SGDLS, CDR2 YYNGEE. CDR3 in DNA: TGTGCCAGCAGGCTAGCGGGAGGAACCGGGGAGCTGTTTTTT. It specifies CASRLAGGTGELFF. The full variable domain, with the rest looked up from reference TRBV9 and TRBJ2-2, is DSGVTQTPKHLITATGQRVTLRCSPRSGDLSVYWYQQSLDQGLQFLIQYYNGEERAKGNILERFSAQQFPDLHSELNLSSLELGDSALYFCASRLAGGTGELFFGEGSRLTVL.

This clone has only a few counts. The J gene is TRBJ1-1, the V gene TRBV9, with D uncertain. Looked up from germline, CDR1 is SGDLS and CDR2 is YYNGEE. The CDR3 sequence is 14 residues long. Trimming removed 6 bases from V and 3 bases from J, with 15 bases in between. The CDR3 loop reads CASTSDPWDTEAFF. Here the CDR3 DNA reads TGTGCCAGCACCTCGGACCCTTGGGACACTGAAGCTTTCTTT.

This clone has more than one count but fewer than ten. The chain uses TRBV4-1 and TRBJ2-1, with a weak D call TRBD1 (5 bases). Germline CDR1 reads MGHRA; CDR2 reads YSYEKL. CDR3 size: 16 residues. The germline V and J ends were trimmed by 0 bases and 8 bases, with 17 bases remaining between them. CDR3: CASSQDRASGAHEQFF. The CDR3 DNA is TGCGCCAGCAGCCAAGATAGGGCTAGTGGGGCCCATGAGCAGTTCTTC.

This clone has ten or more counts. The J gene is TRBJ1-2, the V gene TRBV11-2; 8 nucleotides align to TRBD1. This CDR3 contains 14 residues. Germline V gene sequence: CDR1 SGHAT, CDR2 FQNNGV. J lost 8 bases, V lost 5 bases, and 10 bases had no gene match. The chain's CDR3 is CASSAPGQDRGYTF. DNA of the CDR3: TGTGCCAGCAGCGCCCCGGGACAGGATCGAGGCTACACCTTC.

This clone has a handful of counts. The chain uses TRBV29-1 and TRBJ2-1, with 12 bases fitting TRBD2. Germline V gives CDR1 SQVTM, CDR2 ANQGSEA. This CDR3 comprises 15 residues. The trim removed 6 bases at V and 2 bases at J, leaving 5 bases unmatched. CDR3 sequence reads: CSVPSGREAYNEQFF. The CDR3 coding sequence is TGCAGCGTACCTAGCGGGAGGGAAGCCTACAATGAGCAGTTCTTC.

The chain employs TRBV28 and TRBJ1-1; tentatively, D is TRBD1 (5 bases). The germline gives CDR1 MDHEN, CDR2 SYDVKM. This CDR3 is built from 13 residues. Trimming took 6 bases from V and 8 from J, leaving 16 bases between them. For the CDR3, the DNA is TGTGCCAGCAGATCCGTGGGGGGTGAAGAAGCTTTCTTT. This gives the protein CASRSVGGEEAFF.

This clone has only a few counts. The rearrangement joins TRBV15 to TRBJ2-3; 10 bases are shared with TRBD2. V lost 4 bases and J lost 5; bases outside the gene matches: 6. Germline values: CDR1 LNHNV, CDR2 YYDKDF (reference sequence). The CDR3 sequence is 15 residues long. This CDR3 is CATSTSGREVDTQYF. For the CDR3, the DNA is TGTGCCACCAGCACTAGCGGGAGAGAAGTAGATACGCAGTATTTT.